The entry that follows covers one T cell receptor beta chain sequence. Its antigen remains unknown. This sample is part of a study of blood T cells in healthy people across ages. The overall study: Template-switching capture recovered about one barcoded beta molecule per two T cells. Whole-study results and caveats: Diversity of TCR beta correlated strongly with naive T cell percentage.

PCR was performed a second time for about 7 to 11 cycles using a sample-barcoded 5' primer and a J-beta primer mix. TCRdb re-derived calls from the 5' RACE reads in MiXCR, one entry per CDR3 protein. The sample contains 450,000 to 700,000 distinct CDR3 sequences, about 26% of which appear only once. Per the germline V gene, CDR1 is SGHVS and CDR2 is FNYEAQ. This CDR3 contains 15 residues. V gave up 5 bases and J gave up 4 bases, with 15 bases separating them. The chain has TRBV7-6 and TRBJ1-5; D ambiguous. The origin of this receptor is a woman aged 70 to 79 in good health. The sequencing input was blood. The CDR3 DNA is TGTGCCAGCAGCCGCCCCAACAGATCTAATCAGCCCCAGCATTTT. Its protein is CASSRPNRSNQPQHF. Based on the CDR3 plus reference TRBV7-6 and TRBJ1-5, the full variable domain is GAGVSQSPRYKVTKRGQDVALRCDPISGHVSLYWYRQALGQGPEFLTYFNYEAQQDKSGLPNDRFSAERPEGSISTLTIQRTEQRDSAMYRCASSRPNRSNQPQHFGDGTRLSIL.